The text below deals with one T cell receptor (beta chain). This clonotype was detected many times. Its antigen remains unidentified. No per-base quality is available; no much larger clone lies one base away. This sample is part of a study of early T cells in non-severe SARS-CoV-2 infection (dated by TCRdb to 2020 to 2023). About the full investigation: Because TCR sequencing was done on bulk RNA from unsorted whole blood, the alpha and beta chains could not be paired. Study-wide findings and limitations: VDJdb matching was skewed toward anti-spike CD8 responses, so virus-specific expansions were likely underestimated and private and CD4 specificities were missed.

The CDR3 measures 13 amino acids from cysteine to phenylalanine. The only DNA kept is the CDR3, 39 bases in frame from the first base. CDR1 and CDR2, looked up from the germline V gene, are SGHRS and YFSETQ. The V and J ends are trimmed by 1 base and 6 bases, leaving 11 bases between them. Library preparation employed 5' RACE. Sequenced on a NextSeq 500. Unique molecular identifiers were attached to individual cDNA molecules in the TCR library protocol so that sequencing error and PCR bias could be corrected. TCR alpha and beta chains were both sequenced, and the abundances of alpha and beta sequences in each sample were closely correlated with each other. The source study handled its data this way. Decombinator V4 was used to perform V gene, J gene and CDR3 annotation of TCR sequences. TCRs were defined as expanded if a significant change between any two time points was detected under a Poisson model with p below 0.0001. TCR abundances were normalised to the total number of TCRs sequenced per sample and expressed as counts per million. MAIT TCRs were defined by TRAV1-2 paired with TRAJ12, TRAJ20 or TRAJ33, and iNKT TCRs by TRAV10 paired with TRAJ18. VDJdb, accessed 1 November 2021, was searched for CMV, EBV and SARS-CoV-2 annotated TCRs, excluding TCRs annotated for multiple antigens. TCRdb applied fastp at Q25 and MiXCR to the public reads, then kept only in-frame beta chains. Rows with a matching CDR3 protein are joined into one entry that keeps the most common DNA and genes. The V and J calls here are based on TCRdb, not the publication. Counted in this sample were 25,000 to 30,000 distinct CDR3 sequences; 5.4% of them appeared once. Together, the top ten hold approximately 0.88% of the sample.

A case-control design nested within a healthcare worker cohort in London, UK, was used, with weekly nasopharyngeal swab PCR tests and blood sampling performed. Healthcare workers were recruited during the week of the UK lockdown, between 23 and 31 March 2020, and followed weekly for up to about 15 weeks. The source of this sequence is an adult who was a healthcare worker with PCR-confirmed SARS-CoV-2 infection or an uninfected control (not recorded which). The rearrangement joined TRBV5-1 to TRBJ2-7; TRBD2 could be the D gene, as 5 bases match. The sample was whole blood. The DNA reads as follows: TGCGCCAGCAGCTTGCGGGGAAACTCCGAGCAGTACTTC. Translated, it gives CASSLRGNSEQYF. Where the CDR3 stops, the reference TRBV5-1 and TRBJ2-7 genes take over; the full variable domain is KAGVTQTPRYLIKTRGQQVTLSCSPISGHRSVSWYQQTPGQGLQFLFEYFSETQRNKGNFPGRFSGRQFSNSRSEMNVSTLELGDSALYLCASSLRGNSEQYFGPGTRLTVT.